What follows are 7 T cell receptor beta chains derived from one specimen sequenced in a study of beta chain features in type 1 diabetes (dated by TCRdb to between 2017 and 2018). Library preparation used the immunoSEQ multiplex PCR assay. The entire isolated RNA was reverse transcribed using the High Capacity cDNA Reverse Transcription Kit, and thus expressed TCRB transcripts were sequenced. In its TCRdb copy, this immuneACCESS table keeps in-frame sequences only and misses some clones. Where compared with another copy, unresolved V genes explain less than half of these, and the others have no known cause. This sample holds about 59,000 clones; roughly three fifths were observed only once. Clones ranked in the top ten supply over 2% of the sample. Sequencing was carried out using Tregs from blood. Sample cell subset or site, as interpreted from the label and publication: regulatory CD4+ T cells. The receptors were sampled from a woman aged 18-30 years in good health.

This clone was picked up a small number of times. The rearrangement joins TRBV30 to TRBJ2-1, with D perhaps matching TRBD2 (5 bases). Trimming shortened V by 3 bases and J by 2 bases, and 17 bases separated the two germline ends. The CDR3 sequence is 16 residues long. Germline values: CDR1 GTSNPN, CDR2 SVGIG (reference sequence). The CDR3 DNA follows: TGTGCCTGGAGCCCTTACATGAGCGGAGCCTACAATGAGCAGTTCTTC. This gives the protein CAWSPYMSGAYNEQFF. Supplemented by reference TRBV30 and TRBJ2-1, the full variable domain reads SQTIHQWPATLVQPVGSPLSLECTVEGTSNPNLYWYRQAAGRGLQLLFYSVGIGQISSEVPQNLSASRPQDRQFILSSKKLLLSDSGFYLCAWSPYMSGAYNEQFFGPGTRLTVL.

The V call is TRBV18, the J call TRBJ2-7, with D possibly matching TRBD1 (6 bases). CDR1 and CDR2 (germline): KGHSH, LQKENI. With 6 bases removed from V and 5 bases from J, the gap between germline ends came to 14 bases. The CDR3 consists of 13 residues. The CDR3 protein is CASSSLRGNEQYF. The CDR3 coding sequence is TGTGCCAGCTCGTCCCTCAGGGGCAACGAGCAGTACTTC.

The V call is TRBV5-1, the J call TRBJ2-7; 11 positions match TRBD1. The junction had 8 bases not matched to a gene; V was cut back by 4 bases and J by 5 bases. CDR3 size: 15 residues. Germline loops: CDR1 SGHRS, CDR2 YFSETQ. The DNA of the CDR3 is TGCGCCAGCAGCCATGGACAGGGGGCGCTGGACGAGCAGTACTTC. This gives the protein CASSHGQGALDEQYF.

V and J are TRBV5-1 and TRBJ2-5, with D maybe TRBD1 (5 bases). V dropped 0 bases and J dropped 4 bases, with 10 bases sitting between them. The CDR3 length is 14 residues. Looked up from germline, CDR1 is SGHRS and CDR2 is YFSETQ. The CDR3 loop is CASSLGQSGETQYF. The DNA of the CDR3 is TGCGCCAGCAGCTTGGGACAGAGTGGAGAGACCCAGTACTTC.

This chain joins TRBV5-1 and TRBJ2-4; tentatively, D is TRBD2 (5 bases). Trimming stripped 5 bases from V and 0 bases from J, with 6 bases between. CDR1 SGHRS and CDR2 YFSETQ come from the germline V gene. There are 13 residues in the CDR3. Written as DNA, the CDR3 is TGCGCCAGCAGAGGAGGAGCCAAAAACATTCAGTACTTC. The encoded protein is CASRGGAKNIQYF.

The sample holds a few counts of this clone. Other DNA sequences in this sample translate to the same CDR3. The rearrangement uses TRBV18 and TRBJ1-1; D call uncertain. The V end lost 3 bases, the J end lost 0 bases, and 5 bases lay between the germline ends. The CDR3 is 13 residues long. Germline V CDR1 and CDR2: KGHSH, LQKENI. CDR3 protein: CASSPSVNTEAFF. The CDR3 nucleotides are TGTGCCAGCTCACCCTCGGTGAACACTGAAGCTTTCTTT.

The CDR3 protein is CASSENWARNGYEQYF. The CDR3, as DNA: TGTGCCAGCAGTGAAAATTGGGCGAGAAACGGCTACGAGCAGTACTTC. The chain has TRBV6-1 and TRBJ2-7; D call uncertain. The CDR3 sequence is 16 residues long. Looked up from germline, CDR1 is MNHNS and CDR2 is SASEGT. V was pared by 2 bases and J by 3 bases, with 17 bases between.